This T cell receptor (beta chain) was identified during a study of vaccination and CD4 T cells after COVID-19. Study information: Overlapping spike peptides of SARS-CoV-2, HCoV-NL63, HCoV-OC43 and HCoV-229E were used, and cells were stimulated with them. Study conclusions and caveats: In convalescent patients, 304 of 307 vaccine-specific clones were mono-reactive for SARS-CoV-2 spike. The researchers studied relatively few convalescent patients and omitted early post-infection timepoints.

This clonotype showed up just a few times. Its antigen remains unidentified. As for treatment: roughly ten-day PBMC culture with coronavirus spike peptide pools or control peptides (ViraFEST assay). One should note that the unexposed donor's CD4+ T cells were collected before the COVID-19 pandemic (2011-2018). The medium had half its volume replaced with fresh IL-2 medium on days 3 and 7. With 3 bases clipped from V and 3 bases from J, the junction kept 6 bases outside the gene matches. Germline values: CDR1 SGHTA, CDR2 FQGNSA. CDR3 length equals 15 residues. The assay that was used to sequence DNA from cultured CD4+ T cells was the Oncomine TCR Beta short-read assay. The source of extracted genomic DNA was cultured CD4+ T cells. MiXCR, applied by TCRdb to the PCR reads, yields one record per CDR3 protein. The sample includes roughly 9,000 distinct CDR3 sequences, about 35% of them seen just once.

The sequenced sample consisted of CD4+ T cells from blood, cultured in vitro. This TCR derives from a human donor in good health. This chain links TRBV7-2 with TRBJ2-7, with 9 bases lining up with TRBD2. The DNA for the CDR3 is TGTGCCAGCAGCTTGGGGGCGGGAGGGCTCTACGAGCAGTACTTC. The encoded protein is CASSLGAGGLYEQYF.